This T cell receptor (beta chain) was obtained from a study of Graves' ophthalmopathy and Graves' hyperthyroidism. Researchers took RNA transcripts and amplified TCR beta CDR3 regions from them. HTBI primers were used in a first-round RT-PCR, which preceded a second-round multiplex PCR. TCRdb processed the multiplex PCR reads anew with MiXCR; each CDR3 protein has one entry. The sample consists of 260,000 or so distinct CDR3 sequences, 40% to 50% of them appearing once. This CDR3 has 14 residues. Between the trimmed V and J ends, which lost 1 base and 1 base, there was a span of 7 bases. Germline V CDR1 and CDR2: SGHTA, FQGTGA. In regard to this clonotype: The target antigen is unknown.

Study findings and constraints: Sensitivity reached 70.59% and specificity more than 72% when the model predicted ophthalmopathy progression.

What supplied the PBMCs was approximately 10 ml of fresh peripheral blood. The rearrangement uses TRBV7-3 and TRBJ1-1, with no clear D. Sequenced sample: peripheral blood. The TCR was taken from an adult man with Graves' ophthalmopathy. The chain's CDR3 is CASSLSRGNTEAFF. The CDR3 region has the DNA TGTGCCAGCAGCTTAAGTCGGGGGAACACTGAAGCTTTCTTT.